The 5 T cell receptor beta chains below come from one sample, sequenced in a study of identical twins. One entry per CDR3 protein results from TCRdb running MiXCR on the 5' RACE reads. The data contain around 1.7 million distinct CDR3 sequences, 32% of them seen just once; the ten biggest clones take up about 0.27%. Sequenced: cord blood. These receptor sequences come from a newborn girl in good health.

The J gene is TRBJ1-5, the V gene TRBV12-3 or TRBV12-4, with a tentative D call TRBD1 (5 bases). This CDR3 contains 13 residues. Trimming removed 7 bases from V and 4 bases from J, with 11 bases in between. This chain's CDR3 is CASTGDGNQPQHF. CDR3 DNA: TGTGCCAGCACCGGGGACGGTAATCAGCCCCAGCATTTT.

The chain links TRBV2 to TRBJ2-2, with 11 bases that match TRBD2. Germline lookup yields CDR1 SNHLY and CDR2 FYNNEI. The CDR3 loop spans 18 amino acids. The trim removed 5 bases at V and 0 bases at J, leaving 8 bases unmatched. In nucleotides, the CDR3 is TGTGCCAGCAGTTTTTCGCTAGCGGGGGGCCCGAACACCGGGGAGCTGTTTTTT. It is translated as CASSFSLAGGPNTGELFF.

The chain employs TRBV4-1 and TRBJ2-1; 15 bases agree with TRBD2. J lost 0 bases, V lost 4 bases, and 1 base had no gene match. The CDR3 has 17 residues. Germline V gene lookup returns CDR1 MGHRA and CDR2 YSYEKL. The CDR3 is CASSRTSGGASYNEQFF. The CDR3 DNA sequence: TGCGCCAGCAGCCGGACTAGCGGGGGGGCCTCCTACAATGAGCAGTTCTTC.

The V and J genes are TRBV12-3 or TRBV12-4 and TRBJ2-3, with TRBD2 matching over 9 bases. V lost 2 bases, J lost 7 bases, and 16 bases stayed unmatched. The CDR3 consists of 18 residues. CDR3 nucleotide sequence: TGTGCCAGCAGTTTAAGATCGTCGGCGGGAGGGCCTTCCTATACGCAGTATTTT. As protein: CASSLRSSAGGPSYTQYF.

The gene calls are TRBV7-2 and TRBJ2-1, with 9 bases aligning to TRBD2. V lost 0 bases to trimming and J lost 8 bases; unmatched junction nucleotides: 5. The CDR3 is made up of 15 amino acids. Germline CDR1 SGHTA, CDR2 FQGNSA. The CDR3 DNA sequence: TGTGCCAGCAGCTTAGCCGGGACTAGCTTGGATGAGCAGTTCTTC. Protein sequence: CASSLAGTSLDEQFF.